This TCR beta chain was identified during a study of identical twins. Study-wide results and limits: Invariant MAIT and iNKT cells may have partly biased zero-insertion analyses. Fewer insertions characterized abundant cord blood beta clonotypes, whereas memory repertoires showed none.

In regard to this clonotype: Its specificity is unknown.

cDNA molecules carried unique molecular identifiers, and template switching added a universal primer site. TCRdb re-called the 5' RACE reads through MiXCR, storing one row per CDR3 protein. Of more than 600,000 distinct CDR3 sequences in the sample, roughly 18% were seen once. The sample was also reused in another study, on T cells expressing NK-cell markers. Per that study: In a handful of donors, dominant clonotypes made up about 28.3-65% of CD3+CD56-NKG2C+ cells.

The clonotype comes from a woman between 18 and 30 years old in good health. The sequenced sample was PBMCs.

The CDR3 region is CASSTGEGKKPQHF. In DNA form, the CDR3 reads TGTGCCAGCAGTACCGGAGAGGGAAAGAAGCCCCAGCATTTT. The chain couples TRBV12-3 or TRBV12-4 to TRBJ1-5; D unresolved. CDR3 size: 14 residues. Trimming took off 5 bases at V and 8 bases at J, with 16 bases between the two ends.